This TCR beta chain was identified during a study of blood T cell repertoires in COVID-19. Repertoires were generated with immunoSEQ multiplex PCR, while TCRdb's copy carries only in-frame clones and drops some. The data show about 310,000 clones, over 85% seen once. The CDR3 runs 12 residues. Trimming removed 11 bases at V and 6 bases at J, with 14 bases between. Germline CDR1 and CDR2: MNHNY and SVGAGI (reference sequence). Sequenced material: PBMCs or T cells enriched from blood (not recorded which). The gene calls are TRBV6-6 and TRBJ1-5; no reliable D call. The clonotype originates from a woman in her thirties who had recovered from COVID-19. CDR3 nucleotides: TGTGCCTGTAGAGCCGATTCTCAGCCCCAGCATTTT. Its protein is CACRADSQPQHF.